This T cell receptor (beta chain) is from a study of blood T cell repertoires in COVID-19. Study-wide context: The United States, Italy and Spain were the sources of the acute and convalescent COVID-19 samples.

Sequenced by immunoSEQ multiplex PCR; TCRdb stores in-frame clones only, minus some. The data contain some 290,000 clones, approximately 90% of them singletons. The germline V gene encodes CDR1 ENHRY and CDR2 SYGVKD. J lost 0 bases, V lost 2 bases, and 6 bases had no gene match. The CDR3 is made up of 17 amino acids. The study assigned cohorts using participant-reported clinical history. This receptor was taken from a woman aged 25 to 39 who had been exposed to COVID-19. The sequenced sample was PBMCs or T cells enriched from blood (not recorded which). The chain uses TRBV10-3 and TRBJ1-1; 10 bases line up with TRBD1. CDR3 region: CAISEAPGQGMNTEAFF. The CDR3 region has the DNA TGTGCCATCAGTGAGGCGCCGGGACAGGGGATGAACACTGAAGCTTTCTTT.